The rows below give T cell receptor beta chains drawn from one sample of a study of T cell responses to AZD1222 COVID-19 vaccine. Method: immunoSEQ multiplex PCR; TCRdb's copy keeps in-frame clones and lacks some. The sample has around 76,000 clones, 84% seen once. This specimen consisted of peripheral blood, obtained on day 0 of AZD1222 vaccination. Source of these receptors: an adult in good health. Each CDR3 is given with its conserved first and last residue. Each record gives: CDR3 length, clone size, J gene, D gene, V gene, CDR3 DNA, CDR3 protein. D genes are given only for firm matches. Not all rows give a size; the values are once, few, many and, for expanded clones, a class.

>12|NA|TRBJ1-2|NA|TRBV28
TGTGCCAGCAATGGAATTAACTATGGCTACACCTTC
CASNGINYGYTF
>15|once|TRBJ2-3|TRBD1|TRBV6-5
TGTGCCAGCAGTCTAGGGACAGGGTTTAGAGATACGCAGTATTTT
CASSLGTGFRDTQYF
>16|NA|TRBJ2-6|NA|TRBV5-4
TGTGCCAGCAGCTTGGACAGGGCTTCTGGGGCCAACGTCCTGACTTTC
CASSLDRASGANVLTF
>16|NA|TRBJ2-1|TRBD2|TRBV4-3
TGCGCCAGCAGCCAAGATAAGGCGGGGGGCTACAATGAGCAGTTCTTC
CASSQDKAGGYNEQFF
>16|once|TRBJ2-1|NA|TRBV6-6
TGTGCCAGCAGTTACATCCAGGGAAGGTCCTACAATGAGCAGTTCTTC
CASSYIQGRSYNEQFF
>15|NA|TRBJ1-5|NA|TRBV5-5
TGTGCCAGCAGACGTACCTGGACTGACAATCAGCCCCAGCATTTT
CASRRTWTDNQPQHF
>15|NA|TRBJ2-3|TRBD2|TRBV7-9
TGTGCCAGCAGCACATTAGCGGGGGCGGAGGGTACGCAGTATTTT
CASSTLAGAEGTQYF
>13|NA|TRBJ1-3|NA|TRBV6-1
TGTGCCAGCAGTGAAGAGGGGGGAAACACCATATATTTT
CASSEEGGNTIYF
>16|NA|TRBJ1-5|NA|TRBV4-1
TGCGCCAGCAGCCAAGAAAGGGGAAATGGCAATCAGCCCCAGCATTTT
CASSQERGNGNQPQHF
>16|NA|TRBJ1-2|NA|TRBV11-2
TGTGCCAGCAGCTTCTTGGGCAGGGGCGAAGGCTATGGCTACACCTTC
CASSFLGRGEGYGYTF
>15|NA|TRBJ2-3|NA|TRBV5-1
TGCGCCAGCAGCCTGACAACACCAGGTTTAGATACGCAGTATTTT
CASSLTTPGLDTQYF
>13|NA|TRBJ2-5|NA|TRBV5-5
TGTGCCAGCACCCTGGGTGGGAAAGAGACCCAGTACTTC
CASTLGGKETQYF
>14|NA|TRBJ2-6|NA|TRBV30
TGTGCCTGGAGTAAACTGCCTGGGGCCAACGTCCTGACTTTC
CAWSKLPGANVLTF
>16|NA|TRBJ2-2|TRBD2|TRBV9
TGTGCCAGCAGCCATAAACTAGCGGGGAACACCGGGGAGCTGTTTTTT
CASSHKLAGNTGELFF
>18|NA|TRBJ1-5|NA|TRBV14
TGTGCCAGCAGCCTGGGACTGGGGAGGGGGGGTAGCAATCAGCCCCAGCATTTT
CASSLGLGRGGSNQPQHF